The 23 T cell receptor beta chains reported below all come from one sample, sequenced in a study of cytomegalovirus exposure and HLA in healthy donors. PCR employed 60 Vbeta and 13 Jbeta primers. Assay: immunoSEQ multiplex PCR; the TCRdb copy retains only in-frame clones and omits some. The data hold about 120,000 clones, with roughly three quarters observed a single time. Sequenced input: PBMCs. The origin of the receptors is a woman under 30 in good health and CMV-seronegative.

V usage is TRBV4-2 and J usage is TRBJ2-2, with D possibly being TRBD1 (6 bases). Germline CDR1 is LGHNA and CDR2 is YNFKEQ. The V gene lost 3 bases and the J gene lost 7 bases, with 15 bases spanning the gap. The CDR3 totals 15 residues. The CDR3 region has the DNA TGTGCCAGCAGCCAGGCCCCAGGGGACGGCGGGGAGCTGTTTTTT. Encoded protein: CASSQAPGDGGELFF.

The J gene is TRBJ1-2, the V gene TRBV10-3; 10 nucleotides match TRBD1. Germline lookup yields CDR1 ENHRY and CDR2 SYGVKD. The CDR3 consists of 13 residues. The V and J ends lost 7 bases and 5 bases, in that order; junction bases with no gene match: 4. CDR3 bases: TGTGCCATCACCGAGGGACAGGGGTATGGCTACACCTTC. The encoded protein is CAITEGQGYGYTF.

The chain combines TRBV6-6 with TRBJ2-3; weak D call: TRBD1 (6 bases). The V gene's germline CDR1 is MNHNY and CDR2 SVGAGI (reference sequence). V was clipped by 2 bases and J by 4 bases, with 7 bases between them. CDR3 length equals 13 residues. CDR3 coding DNA: TGTGCCAGCAGTTACAACAGGGCAGATACGCAGTATTTT. This codes for CASSYNRADTQYF.

The V and J genes are TRBV7-2 and TRBJ2-7; maybe TRBD1 (6 bases). Trimming pared 3 bases from V and 4 bases from J, leaving 16 bases between. The germline gives CDR1 SGHTA, CDR2 FQGNSA. CDR3 length: 15 residues. CDR3 nucleotide sequence: TGTGCCAGCAGCTTGGGTCCAGGGGCCCCGTACGAGCAGTACTTC. Translating it yields CASSLGPGAPYEQYF.

This clone was found a few times. The chain has TRBV27 and TRBJ1-2; 9 nucleotides line up with TRBD1. The V and J ends lost 4 bases and 4 bases, in that order; junction bases with no gene match: 7. The CDR3 is 15 residues long. From germline, CDR1 is MNHEY and CDR2 SMNVEV (reference sequence). The CDR3 DNA is TGTGCCAGCAGTTCATTTACAGGGGGCCGCTATGGCTACACCTTC. Protein sequence: CASSSFTGGRYGYTF.

The chain links TRBV5-1 to TRBJ2-3; 8 nucleotides align to TRBD1. This CDR3 is built from 16 residues. CDR1 and CDR2 (germline): SGHRS, YFSETQ. V gave up 0 bases and J gave up 2 bases; unmatched junction bases: 5. Here the CDR3 reads CASSLAGTGYTDTQYF. The CDR3 DNA follows: TGCGCCAGCAGCTTGGCCGGGACAGGATACACAGATACGCAGTATTTT.

This rearrangement joins TRBV4-1 to TRBJ1-2; possible D gene TRBD1, 6 bases. Germline values: CDR1 MGHRA, CDR2 YSYEKL. Trimming took off 1 base at V and 7 bases at J, with 19 bases between the two ends. The CDR3 covers 16 residues. This chain's CDR3 is CASSQVQWGRLGGYTF. CDR3 DNA sequence: TGCGCCAGCAGCCAAGTTCAGTGGGGGCGTCTAGGTGGCTACACCTTC.

The rearrangement joins TRBV27 to TRBJ1-2; D possibly corresponds to TRBD1 (6 bases). The CDR3 sequence is 13 residues long. Germline V gives CDR1 MNHEY, CDR2 SMNVEV (reference sequence). V lost 6 bases, J lost 4 bases, and 12 bases lay in between. The CDR3 region is CASRVGQTYGYTF. CDR3 bases: TGTGCCAGCAGGGTAGGACAGACCTATGGCTACACCTTC.

V gene TRBV5-6 combines with J gene TRBJ2-1; the D gene is possibly TRBD2 (6 bases). The CDR3 length is 16 residues. Germline loops: CDR1 SGHDT, CDR2 YYEEEE. V dropped 0 bases and J dropped 2 bases, with 12 bases sitting between them. This chain's CDR3 is CASSLVAGIAYNEQFF. The CDR3 region has the DNA TGTGCCAGCAGCTTGGTCGCGGGGATAGCCTACAATGAGCAGTTCTTC.

The J gene is TRBJ1-2, the V gene TRBV6-5; D is uncertain. The length of the CDR3 is 15 residues. Germline values: CDR1 MNHEY, CDR2 SVGAGI. V lost 0 bases and J lost 0, with 8 bases in between. The CDR3 DNA is TGTGCCAGCAGTTACTCGTCTTACTCTAACTATGGCTACACCTTC. Translating gives CASSYSSYSNYGYTF.

V gene TRBV6-6 combines with J gene TRBJ1-1, with D tentatively TRBD1 (5 bases). V gave up 6 bases and J gave up 0 bases, with 14 bases separating them. CDR1 is MNHNY and CDR2 is SVGAGI in the germline V gene (reference sequence). The CDR3 covers 15 residues. The CDR3 region is CASRAVMTVNTEAFF. The CDR3 nucleotides are TGTGCCAGCAGGGCCGTTATGACAGTGAACACTGAAGCTTTCTTT.

The genes are TRBV7-9 and TRBJ1-2; 7 bases map to TRBD1. V was pared by 5 bases and J by 7 bases, with 7 bases of the junction left unmatched. Germline V gene data show CDR1 as SEHNR and CDR2 as FQNEAQ (reference sequence). The CDR3 length is 13 residues. CDR3 DNA: TGTGCCAGCAGCCCGGACAGGTCGGGTGGCTACACCTTC. Translation: CASSPDRSGGYTF.

The genes are TRBV5-1 and TRBJ1-1, with D maybe TRBD1 (6 bases). The CDR3 is 16 amino acids. Per germline, CDR1 SGHRS and CDR2 YFSETQ. V was shortened by 1 base and J by 3 bases, with 16 bases between the two germline ends. CDR3 residues: CASSLSVGGADTEAFF. Here the CDR3 DNA reads TGCGCCAGCAGCTTGTCCGTGGGGGGGGCGGACACTGAAGCTTTCTTT. Supplemented by reference TRBV5-1 and TRBJ1-1, the full variable domain reads KAGVTQTPRYLIKTRGQQVTLSCSPISGHRSVSWYQQTPGQGLQFLFEYFSETQRNKGNFPGRFSGRQFSNSRSEMNVSTLELGDSALYLCASSLSVGGADTEAFFGQGTRLTVV.

The chain uses TRBV7-6 and TRBJ1-2; 9 bases are shared with TRBD1. The CDR3 is 15 amino acids. The V gene's germline CDR1 is SGHVS and CDR2 FNYEAQ. Trimming took 5 bases from V and 10 from J; bases not matched to a gene: 14. CDR3 protein: CASSLRARDRENYTF. CDR3 DNA: TGTGCCAGCAGCCTACGTGCCCGGGACAGGGAAAACTACACCTTC.

The chain is built from TRBV5-1 and TRBJ1-2, with TRBD1 matching over 7 bases. Trimming cost V 2 bases and J 2 bases; bases outside gene matches: 3. CDR1 is SGHRS and CDR2 is YFSETQ in the germline V gene. The CDR3 loop spans 14 amino acids. The CDR3 loop is CASSLMTGNYGYTF. The DNA for the CDR3 is TGCGCCAGCAGCTTAATGACAGGGAACTATGGCTACACCTTC.

The rearrangement joins TRBV13 to TRBJ1-1, with D perhaps matching TRBD1 (5 bases). The CDR3 totals 15 residues. Germline CDR1 is PRHDT and CDR2 is FYEKMQ (reference sequence). Trimming cost V 3 bases and J 7 bases, with 18 bases left between them. Here the CDR3 reads CASSLPGHAGGEAFF. The CDR3 DNA is TGTGCCAGCAGCTTGCCCGGACATGCCGGGGGTGAAGCTTTCTTT.

This clone was detected only once. V usage is TRBV6-5 and J usage is TRBJ2-5, with D uncertain. The length of the CDR3 is 14 residues. Germline-derived CDR1 and CDR2 are MNHEY and SVGAGI. V dropped 7 bases and J dropped 2 bases, with 14 bases sitting between them. In DNA form, the CDR3 reads TGTGCCAGCACTCAAAGTGCGGATCAAGAGACCCAGTACTTC. It translates to CASTQSADQETQYF.

This clone appeared a few times. The rearrangement links TRBV6-5 to TRBJ2-7; 8 bases agree with TRBD2. J gave up 2 bases and V 0 bases, and 3 bases lay outside the gene matches. The CDR3 totals 15 residues. CDR1 and CDR2 (germline): MNHEY, SVGAGI. CDR3: CASSYSYGGAYEQYF. The CDR3 DNA reads TGTGCCAGCAGTTACTCCTACGGGGGGGCCTACGAGCAGTACTTC.

This clone was observed a few times. The rearrangement links TRBV4-1 to TRBJ1-1; D might be TRBD1 (6 bases). V dropped 7 bases and J dropped 5 bases, with 11 bases sitting between them. Germline-derived CDR1 and CDR2 are MGHRA and YSYEKL. This CDR3 has 12 residues. CDR3 loop: CASTGVRTEAFF. The DNA for the CDR3 is TGCGCCAGCACAGGGGTACGGACTGAAGCTTTCTTT.

V and J are TRBV6-1 and TRBJ1-4; the match to TRBD1 covers 8 bases. J was trimmed by 5 bases and V by 5 bases; bases with no gene match: 7. The CDR3 runs 15 residues. Germline CDR1 reads MNHNS; CDR2 reads SASEGT. CDR3 sequence (DNA): TGTGCCAGCAGTCCCGGACAGGGCGACAATGAAAAACTGTTTTTT. Translated, it gives CASSPGQGDNEKLFF.

This clone was seen a few times. The V gene is TRBV6-6, the J gene TRBJ1-1; 7 nucleotides agree with TRBD1. V gave up 2 bases and J gave up 5 bases; unmatched junction bases: 5. This CDR3 region has 14 residues. In germline, CDR1 is MNHNY, CDR2 SVGAGI (reference sequence). CDR3 region: CASSYNRGGTEAFF. The CDR3 nucleotides read TGTGCCAGCAGTTACAACAGGGGTGGAACTGAAGCTTTCTTT.

The chain uses TRBV6-5 and TRBJ2-7, with 11 bases matching TRBD1. The CDR3 covers 13 residues. The trim removed 10 bases at V and 4 bases at J, leaving 6 bases unmatched. CDR1 is MNHEY and CDR2 is SVGAGI in the germline V gene. CDR3 region: CATSGTGGYEQYF. CDR3 sequence (DNA): TGTGCCACCTCCGGGACAGGGGGTTACGAGCAGTACTTC.

The rearrangement uses TRBV28 and TRBJ2-2, with D maybe TRBD1 (6 bases). Trimming stripped 6 bases from V and 1 base from J, with 15 bases between. The germline CDR1 and CDR2 sequences are MDHEN and SYDVKM. This CDR3 spans 16 amino acids. CDR3 loop: CASSRPGQLNTGELFF. As DNA, the CDR3 is TGTGCCAGCAGCCGGCCGGGACAACTGAACACCGGGGAGCTGTTTTTT.